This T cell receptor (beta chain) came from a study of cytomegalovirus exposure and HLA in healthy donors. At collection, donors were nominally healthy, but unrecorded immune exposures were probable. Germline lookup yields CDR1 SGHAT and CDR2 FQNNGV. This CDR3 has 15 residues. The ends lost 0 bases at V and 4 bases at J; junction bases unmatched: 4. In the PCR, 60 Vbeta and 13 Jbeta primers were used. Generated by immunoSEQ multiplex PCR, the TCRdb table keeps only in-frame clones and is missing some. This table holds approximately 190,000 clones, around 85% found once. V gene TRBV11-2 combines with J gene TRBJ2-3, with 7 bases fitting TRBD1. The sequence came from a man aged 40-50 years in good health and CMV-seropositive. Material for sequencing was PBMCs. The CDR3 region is CASSLDHRGPDTQYF. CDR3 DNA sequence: TGTGCCAGCAGCTTAGATCACAGGGGACCAGATACGCAGTATTTT.